These 17 T cell receptor beta chains originate from one sample sequenced in a study of human T cells and chemical hapten exposure. TCRdb analysed the RACE reads with MiXCR anew, one entry per CDR3 protein. The sample lists approximately 49,000 distinct CDR3 sequences, 8% to 9.5% occurring once. Time point meaning: patch test 1, 2 weeks after DPC sensitization. The treatment: therapeutic diphenylcyclopropenone sensitization with weekly scalp DPC. The source was whole blood, collected in connection with sensitization to the hapten diphenylcyclopropenone (DPC). These receptor sequences come from a woman aged 45-60 years with alopecia areata. Some clones in this sample may be carry-over from other donors' samples.

There are many counts of this clonotype. CDR3 in amino acids: CSADPASASRKLFF. The DNA of the CDR3 is TGCAGTGCAGACCCGGCCTCGGCGTCCCGAAAACTGTTTTTT. V gene TRBV20-1 combines with J gene TRBJ1-4; no clear D. The germline V gene has CDR1 DFQATT and CDR2 SNEGSKA (reference sequence). Trimming removed 6 bases from V and 10 bases from J, with 21 bases in between. The CDR3 spans 14 residues.

This clonotype was counted between two and nine times. The chain couples TRBV28 to TRBJ1-2; no clear D gene. Germline V gene sequence: CDR1 MDHEN, CDR2 SYDVKM. This CDR3 is 11 amino acids long. Deletions cut 3 bases from V and 7 bases from J, with 6 bases between. CDR3 loop: CASSFHRGYTF. The CDR3 DNA reads TGTGCCAGCAGTTTCCACCGTGGCTACACCTTC.

This chain joins TRBV25-1 and TRBJ2-3; the match to TRBD2 covers 12 bases. This CDR3 is built from 15 residues. Per germline, CDR1 MGHDK and CDR2 SYGVNS. The ends lost 2 bases at V and 5 bases at J; junction bases unmatched: 2. The chain's CDR3 is CASSERTSGVDTQYF. The CDR3 DNA is TGTGCCAGCAGTGAAAGGACTAGCGGGGTAGATACGCAGTATTTT.

This clonotype was observed many times. This chain connects TRBV3-1 to TRBJ2-7; D not certain. V lost 0 bases and J 0 bases, leaving 9 bases between the germline ends. The CDR3 consists of 15 residues. Per germline, CDR1 LGHDT and CDR2 YNNKEL (reference sequence). The CDR3 coding sequence is TGTGCCAGCAGCCAAGAGGGTCGCAGCTCCTACGAGCAGTACTTC. Amino acid sequence: CASSQEGRSSYEQYF.

The sample holds many counts of this clonotype. Written as DNA, the CDR3 is TGTGCCAGCAGCTACCGACAGGCCCGTAGCACTGAAGCTTTCTTT. Encoded protein: CASSYRQARSTEAFF. The chain has TRBV7-2 and TRBJ1-1, with D possibly being TRBD1 (6 bases). This CDR3 contains 15 residues. Looked up from germline, CDR1 is SGHTA and CDR2 is FQGNSA. Trimming pared 4 bases from V and 4 bases from J, leaving 16 bases between.

By sample share, this clonotype is large (0.1 to 1%). The chain is built from TRBV7-9 and TRBJ2-7; 15 positions agree with TRBD2. V lost 5 bases, J lost 0 bases, and 17 bases stayed unmatched. This CDR3 region has 21 residues. Looked up from germline, CDR1 is SEHNR and CDR2 is FQNEAQ (reference sequence). CDR3 sequence (DNA): TGTGCCAGCAGCCTAGGCCCCGGACTAGCGGGAGGGAGGGGCGGCTCCTACGAGCAGTACTTC. This encodes CASSLGPGLAGGRGGSYEQYF.

This clonotype was picked up a small number of times. The chain's CDR3 is CASCKFLGSSYNEQFF. As DNA, the CDR3 is TGTGCCAGCTGTAAGTTTTTGGGGAGCTCCTACAATGAGCAGTTCTTC. The chain is built from TRBV27 and TRBJ2-1; possibly TRBD2 for D (5 bases). The V gene's germline CDR1 is MNHEY and CDR2 SMNVEV (reference sequence). Trimming stripped 8 bases from V and 0 bases from J, with 17 bases between. This CDR3 has 16 residues.

This clonotype has ten or more counts. The chain uses TRBV3-1 and TRBJ2-7, with TRBD1 matching over 9 bases. The CDR3 is made up of 16 amino acids. V lost 6 bases to trimming and J lost 0 bases; unmatched junction nucleotides: 9. Germline-derived CDR1 and CDR2 are LGHDT and YNNKEL (reference sequence). CDR3 amino acids: CASSLKDRGSSYEQYF. The CDR3 DNA is TGTGCCAGCAGTCTCAAGGACAGGGGAAGCTCCTACGAGCAGTACTTC.

The chain employs TRBV20-1 and TRBJ2-3; TRBD1 matches at 9 bases. Germline V gives CDR1 DFQATT, CDR2 SNEGSKA (reference sequence). The CDR3 is 16 amino acids. V shed 3 bases and J 1 base; nucleotides not matched to a gene: 8. CDR3 region: CSARRPGQGRTDTQYF. The CDR3 DNA reads as TGCAGTGCTAGGAGGCCGGGACAGGGTCGCACAGATACGCAGTATTTT.

This clonotype occurred many times. This rearrangement joins TRBV20-1 to TRBJ1-6, with D tentatively TRBD1 (5 bases). Trimming left V 3 bases short and J 9 bases short, with 9 bases between. Germline V gene lookup returns CDR1 DFQATT and CDR2 SNEGSKA (reference sequence). The CDR3 has 12 residues. The CDR3 region is CSASPGVSPLHF. The CDR3 DNA is TGCAGTGCTAGTCCGGGGGTTTCACCCCTCCACTTT.

This clonotype was counted ten times or more. The chain carries TRBV7-9 and TRBJ2-2, with TRBD2 identical over 15 bases. Trimming took 4 bases from V and 6 from J; bases not matched to a gene: 3. This CDR3 contains 16 residues. Germline CDR1 is SEHNR and CDR2 is FQNEAQ (reference sequence). The CDR3 DNA reads TGTGCCAGCAGCTCGGGACTAGCGGGAGGCGCCGGGGAGCTGTTTTTT. Its translation is CASSSGLAGGAGELFF.

The chain recombines TRBV20-1 with TRBJ1-1; possible D gene TRBD1, 5 bases. Germline V gene sequence: CDR1 DFQATT, CDR2 SNEGSKA (reference sequence). The CDR3 spans 11 residues. The V end was cut by 3 bases, the J end by 4 bases, with 6 bases between. CDR3 residues: CSASRVTEAFF. CDR3 coding DNA: TGCAGTGCTAGCAGGGTCACTGAAGCTTTCTTT.

This clonotype was recorded at least ten times. This chain uses TRBV5-5 with TRBJ1-2; TRBD1 might be the D (6 bases). Germline CDR1 reads SGHKS; CDR2 reads YYEKEE (reference sequence). This CDR3 comprises 14 residues. Between the trimmed V and J ends, which lost 4 bases and 3 bases, there was a span of 13 bases. In nucleotides, the CDR3 is TGTGCCAGCAGCCCCAGGGGATCAGACTATGGCTACACCTTC. Its translation: CASSPRGSDYGYTF.

This clonotype occurred a few times. The chain is built from TRBV7-2 and TRBJ2-2, with no clear D. The V gene's germline CDR1 is SGHTA and CDR2 FQGNSA. The CDR3 is 13 amino acids. Trimming took 5 bases from V and 4 from J, leaving 8 bases between them. The CDR3 loop is CASSPPGTGELFF. The CDR3 DNA follows: TGTGCCAGCAGCCCCCCAGGCACCGGGGAGCTGTTTTTT.

Ten or more counts support this clonotype. V usage is TRBV20-1 and J usage is TRBJ2-3; possibly TRBD1 for D (6 bases). From germline, CDR1 is DFQATT and CDR2 SNEGSKA (reference sequence). The CDR3 loop spans 15 amino acids. V lost 3 bases to trimming and J lost 4 bases, with 17 bases between them. The CDR3, as DNA: TGCAGTGCTAGGGACGTAGCAAGGACAGCAGATACGCAGTATTTT. Its protein product is CSARDVARTADTQYF.

This clonotype has at least ten counts. The chain recombines TRBV7-9 with TRBJ2-3, with D possibly being TRBD2 (5 bases). The V gene's germline CDR1 is SEHNR and CDR2 FQNEAQ (reference sequence). V was shortened by 5 bases and J by 3 bases, with 21 bases between the two germline ends. CDR3 length equals 17 residues. The CDR3 spells CASSRDLGPSGTDTQYF. The CDR3 coding sequence is TGTGCCAGCAGCAGAGATCTCGGACCCTCGGGGACAGATACGCAGTATTTT. Based on the CDR3 plus reference TRBV7-9 and TRBJ2-3, the full variable domain is DTGVSQNPRHKITKRGQNVTFRCDPISEHNRLYWYRQTLGQGPEFLTYFQNEAQLEKSRLLSDRFSAERPKGSFSTLEIQRTEQGDSAMYLCASSRDLGPSGTDTQYFGPGTRLTVL.

The chain links TRBV7-2 to TRBJ2-3; the match to TRBD2 covers 10 bases. This CDR3 has 17 amino acids. Germline V gene lookup returns CDR1 SGHTA and CDR2 FQGNSA. The trim removed 5 bases at V and 0 bases at J, leaving 8 bases unmatched. The CDR3 spells CASSRSKLAGSTDTQYF. For the CDR3, the DNA is TGTGCCAGCAGCCGATCTAAACTAGCGGGGAGCACAGATACGCAGTATTTT.